This entry describes one TCR beta chain. This sample is drawn from a study of CD8 T cells in Susac syndrome. V shed 5 bases and J 6 bases; nucleotides not matched to a gene: 6. The CDR3 extends over 13 amino acids. Germline V gene data show CDR1 as LGHDT and CDR2 as YNNKEL (reference sequence). In contrast to the negatively isolated CD8+ and CD4+ T cells, TEMRA cells were FACS-enriched. The RNA, roughly 0.45 to 1 ug, was put through reverse transcription using random hexamers. Using its own MiXCR run on the immunoSEQ multiplex PCR reads, TCRdb lists one record per CDR3 protein. The sample contains about 210,000 distinct CDR3 sequences, 95% of which appear only once.

The V and J genes are TRBV3-1 and TRBJ2-5; 7 bases are shared with TRBD2. Sequencing used CD4+ T cells from PBMCs. The source of this sequence is a human donor with multiple sclerosis. The CDR3 DNA is TGTGCCAGCAGCTTTACGGGGGGAAAGACCCAGTACTTC. The encoded protein is CASSFTGGKTQYF.